Listed below are T cell receptor beta chains from one sample, sequenced in a study of control samples from healthy donors and cancer patients. The table came from immunoSEQ multiplex PCR; TCRdb's copy has only in-frame clones and leaves some out. The sample carries about 95,000 clones, approximately 93% recorded once. The specimen was blood. The receptors here all came from a woman between 25 and 40 years old in good health. The CDR3 runs from the conserved cysteine through the conserved F or W. A D gene is named only where the DNA matches it firmly. The size entry is marked missing in some rows and otherwise reads once, few, many or a size class.

j_call	clone_size	v_call	d_call	cdr3_nt	cdr3_aa
TRBJ1-3	NA	TRBV9	NA	TGTGCCAGCAGCGGGGCCGCTGGAAACACCATATATTTT	CASSGAAGNTIYF
TRBJ1-5	NA	TRBV27	NA	TGTGCCAGCAGTTTGGGAGGGGCCAATCAGCCCCAGCATTTT	CASSLGGANQPQHF
TRBJ1-2	NA	TRBV7-9	NA	TGTGCCAGCAGCTTAGAGGGATATGGCTACACCTTC	CASSLEGYGYTF
TRBJ1-6	NA	TRBV6-1	NA	TGTGCCAGCAGTGAAAGTCCGTCCTATAATTCACCCCTCCACTTT	CASSESPSYNSPLHF
TRBJ1-6	NA	TRBV7-9	NA	TGTGCCAGCAGCTTAACGGATGCTTATTCACCCCTCCACTTT	CASSLTDAYSPLHF
TRBJ1-2	NA	TRBV27	TRBD1	TGTGCCAGCAGTTACGCCGGGACAGGGGCCAACTATGGCTACACCTTC	CASSYAGTGANYGYTF
TRBJ2-7	NA	TRBV3-1/TRBV3-2	TRBD2	TGTGCCAGCAGCCGGACTAGCGGATCCTACGAGCAGTACTTC	CASSRTSGSYEQYF
TRBJ2-1	NA	TRBV5-1	TRBD2	TGCGCCAGCAGGCCTAGCGGGATAAACAATGAGCAGTTCTTC	CASRPSGINNEQFF
TRBJ2-1	NA	TRBV11-1	TRBD1	TGTGCCAGCAGCTTGACTCCTCGGACAGGACATTCTGAGCAGTTCTTC	CASSLTPRTGHSEQFF
TRBJ2-5	NA	TRBV19	NA	TGTGCCAGTAGTATTCAAGGTGCCCAAGAGACCCAGTACTTC	CASSIQGAQETQYF
TRBJ1-1	NA	TRBV18	NA	TGTGCCAGCTCACCGTCCCAGACCGGGGCGAACACTGAAGCTTTCTTT	CASSPSQTGANTEAFF
TRBJ1-1	NA	TRBV19	NA	TGTGCCAGTAGTATGGGACGGGGCACTGAAGCTTTCTTT	CASSMGRGTEAFF
TRBJ1-2	once	TRBV7-2	NA	TGTGCCAGCAGCTTAAGCCGGGACGTCTATGGCTACACCTTC	CASSLSRDVYGYTF
TRBJ1-2	NA	TRBV7-9	NA	TGTGCCAGCAGCCCCTCGGACATTTCTAACTATGGCTACACCTTC	CASSPSDISNYGYTF
TRBJ1-3	NA	TRBV6-5	NA	TGTGCCAGCAGCTCTACTAACTCTGGAAACACCATATATTTT	CASSSTNSGNTIYF
TRBJ2-7	NA	TRBV29-1	NA	TGCAGCGTTCGTTCGCTATCCTACGAGCAGTACTTC	CSVRSLSYEQYF
TRBJ2-7	once	TRBV6-5	NA	TGTGCCAGCGGAGCATTCAGGTCGAGCTCCTACGAGCAGTACTTC	CASGAFRSSSYEQYF
TRBJ1-2	NA	TRBV5-1	NA	TGCGCCAGCAGCTGGGAGGGGATACCCTATGGCTACACCTTC	CASSWEGIPYGYTF
TRBJ1-1	NA	TRBV7-8	NA	TGTGCCAGCAGCCGAGGGAGGGAGGGGACTGAAGCTTTCTTT	CASSRGREGTEAFF
TRBJ1-1	NA	TRBV14	TRBD1	TGTGCCAGCAGCCAAGAGACAGGGGCCGCCACTGAAGCTTTCTTT	CASSQETGAATEAFF
TRBJ1-2	NA	TRBV6-6	TRBD1	TGTGCCAGCAATAAAGGACAGGGGAGCTATGGCTACACCTTC	CASNKGQGSYGYTF
TRBJ1-1	NA	TRBV27	NA	TGTGCCAGCAGTCACCGTGCCTTGAACACTGAAGCTTTCTTT	CASSHRALNTEAFF
TRBJ2-2	NA	TRBV7-9	NA	TGTGCCAGCAGCTTTCTCGGGGAGCTGTTTTTT	CASSFLGELFF
TRBJ1-4	NA	TRBV5-1	NA	TGCGCCAGCACACAAACTTGGGCTAATGAAAAACTGTTTTTT	CASTQTWANEKLFF
TRBJ1-2	NA	TRBV9	TRBD1	TGTGCCAGCAGCTACGGACAGGAAGGCCGCTACACCTTC	CASSYGQEGRYTF
TRBJ1-1	NA	TRBV5-6	NA	TGTGCCAGCAGTTCTACAGGGTATTCTTTCTTT	CASSSTGYSFF
TRBJ2-4	NA	TRBV2	NA	TGTGCCAGCAGTACCCCCAGAGGGGCCAAAAACATTCAGTACTTC	CASSTPRGAKNIQYF
TRBJ2-1	NA	TRBV10-3	TRBD2	TGTGCCTCGGGGGCTAGCGGGGGTTACAATGAGCAGTTCTTC	CASGASGGYNEQFF
TRBJ1-3	NA	TRBV19	TRBD1	TGTGCCAGTAGTATGGGACAGAGACTCGCCGGAAACACCATATATTTT	CASSMGQRLAGNTIYF
TRBJ1-1	few	TRBV19	NA	TGTGCCAGTACCAATACACGGATGAACACTGAAGCTTTCTTT	CASTNTRMNTEAFF
TRBJ1-1	medium-sized	TRBV10-1	NA	TGCGCCAGCAGTGACCCTAGTCAGGGAAGCAGTGAAGCTTTCTTT	CASSDPSQGSSEAFF
TRBJ1-1	NA	TRBV10-3	TRBD1	TGTGCCTCTCAGGGGGACAGCTACACTGAAGCTTTCTTT	CASQGDSYTEAFF
TRBJ2-1	NA	TRBV5-1	TRBD2	TGCGCCAGCAGCTTCGCTAGCGGGGGAAGGGAGCAGTTCTTC	CASSFASGGREQFF
TRBJ1-5	NA	TRBV7-9	TRBD1	TGTGCCAGCAGCCACAGGGGTCCCAATCAGCCCCAGCATTTT	CASSHRGPNQPQHF
TRBJ1-5	NA	TRBV30	NA	TGTGCCTGGAGTGGGCAGTCCAATCAGCCCCAGCATTTT	CAWSGQSNQPQHF
TRBJ2-3	once	TRBV5-1	NA	TGCGCCAGCAGCTTGGGGGCTAGCACAGATACGCAGTATTTT	CASSLGASTDTQYF
TRBJ1-2	NA	TRBV7-2	NA	TGTGCCAGCAGCTTAGCGGGGGGGCGCGGCTACACCTTC	CASSLAGGRGYTF
TRBJ2-3	NA	TRBV4-1	NA	TGCGCCAGCAGCCAAGATGAGGGAAGGGGCACAGATACGCAGTATTTT	CASSQDEGRGTDTQYF
TRBJ2-2	NA	TRBV11-2	NA	TGTGCCAGCAGCTCTTGGGACTCCCGGAACACCGGGGAGCTGTTTTTT	CASSSWDSRNTGELFF
TRBJ1-5	NA	TRBV7-8	TRBD1	TGTGCCAGCAGCCCCCGGACAGGGGGCCATCAGCCCCAGCATTTT	CASSPRTGGHQPQHF
TRBJ2-1	few	TRBV11-2	NA	TGTGCCAGCAGCTTAGGGCCCGGGACCGGGGAGAGTTATGAGCAGTTCTTC	CASSLGPGTGESYEQFF
TRBJ1-1	NA	TRBV19	NA	TGTGCCAGTAGTACCGCCCTGACAGAGGGGAAGGACTTT	CASSTALTEGKDF
TRBJ2-5	NA	TRBV19	TRBD2	TGTGCCAGTAGTTGGACTAGCGGATACCAAGAGACCCAGTACTTC	CASSWTSGYQETQYF
TRBJ1-2	NA	TRBV6-4	NA	TGTGCCAGCAGTGACTCAGAGGGCGTCCAAGGCTACACCTTC	CASSDSEGVQGYTF
TRBJ2-7	NA	TRBV7-9	NA	TGTGCCAGCCGGCGGAGCGACCTATACGAGCAGTACTTC	CASRRSDLYEQYF
TRBJ2-6	NA	TRBV7-8	NA	TGTGCCAGCAGCTTAGCGCTAGGGTCTGGGGCCAACGTCCTGACTTTC	CASSLALGSGANVLTF
TRBJ2-2	NA	TRBV3-1/TRBV3-2	TRBD2	TGTGCCAGCAGCCTACAGCGGGGGGGGGCCGGGGAGCTGTTTTTT	CASSLQRGGAGELFF
TRBJ1-2	NA	TRBV28	NA	TGTGCCAGCATTACAACAGGTTATGGCTACACCTTC	CASITTGYGYTF
TRBJ1-2	NA	TRBV6-1	NA	TGTGCCAGCAGTGAGAGCGGATACTATGGCTACACCTTC	CASSESGYYGYTF
TRBJ2-3	NA	TRBV29-1	NA	TGCAGCGTTGAAGATGTCGTGACAACAGATACGCAGTATTTT	CSVEDVVTTDTQYF
TRBJ2-5	NA	TRBV18	NA	TGTGCCAGCTCACCACCGGGTAGATCAGAGACCCAGTACTTC	CASSPPGRSETQYF
TRBJ1-1	few	TRBV4-1	NA	TGCGCCAGCAGCCAAGACGTGGACGGGAATCTAGCTTTCTTT	CASSQDVDGNLAFF
TRBJ2-7	medium-sized	TRBV29-1	TRBD2	TGCAGCGTTGAACTCCTAGCGGCGGTATGGGAGAAGTACTACGAGCAGTACTTC	CSVELLAAVWEKYYEQYF
TRBJ2-1	NA	TRBV12-3/TRBV12-4	NA	TGTGCCAGCTCGGAGTATCGAAATGAGCAGTTCTTC	CASSEYRNEQFF
TRBJ1-2	NA	TRBV11-2	NA	TGTGCCAGCAGCTTAGAGACGGGGTACTATGGCTACACCTTC	CASSLETGYYGYTF